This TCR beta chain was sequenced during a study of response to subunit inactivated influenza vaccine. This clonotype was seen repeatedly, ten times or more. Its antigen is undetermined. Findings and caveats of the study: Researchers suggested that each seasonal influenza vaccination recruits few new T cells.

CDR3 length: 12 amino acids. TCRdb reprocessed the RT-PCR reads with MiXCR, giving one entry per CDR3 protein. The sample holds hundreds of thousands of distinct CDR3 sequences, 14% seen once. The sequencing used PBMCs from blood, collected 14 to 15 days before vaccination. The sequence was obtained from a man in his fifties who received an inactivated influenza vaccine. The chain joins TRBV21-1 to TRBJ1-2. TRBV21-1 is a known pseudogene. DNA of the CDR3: TGTGCCAGCAGCAAAGAGGGCTATGGCTACACCTTC. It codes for CASSKEGYGYTF.